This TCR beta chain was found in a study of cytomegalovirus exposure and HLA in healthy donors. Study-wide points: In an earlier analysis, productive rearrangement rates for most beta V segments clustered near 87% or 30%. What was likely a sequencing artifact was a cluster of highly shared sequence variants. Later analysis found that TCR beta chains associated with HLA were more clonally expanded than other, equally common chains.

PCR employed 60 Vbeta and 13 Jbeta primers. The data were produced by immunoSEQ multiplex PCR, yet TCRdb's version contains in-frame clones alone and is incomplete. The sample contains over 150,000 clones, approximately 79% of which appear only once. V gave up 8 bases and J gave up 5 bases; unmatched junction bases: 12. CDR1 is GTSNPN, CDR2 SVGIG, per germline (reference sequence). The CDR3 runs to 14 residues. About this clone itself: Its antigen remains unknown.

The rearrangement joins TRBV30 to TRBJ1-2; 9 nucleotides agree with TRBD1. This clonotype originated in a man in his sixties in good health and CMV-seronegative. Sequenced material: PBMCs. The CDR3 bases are TGTGCCGGATCGATGGGGACAGGGAGGTATGGCTACACCTTC. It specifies CAGSMGTGRYGYTF.